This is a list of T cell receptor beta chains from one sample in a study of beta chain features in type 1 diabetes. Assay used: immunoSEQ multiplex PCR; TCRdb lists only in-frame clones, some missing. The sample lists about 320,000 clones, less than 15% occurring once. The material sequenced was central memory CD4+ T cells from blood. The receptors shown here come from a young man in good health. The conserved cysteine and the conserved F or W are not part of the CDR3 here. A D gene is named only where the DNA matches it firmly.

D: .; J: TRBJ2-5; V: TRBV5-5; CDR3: ASSLSLRGETQY
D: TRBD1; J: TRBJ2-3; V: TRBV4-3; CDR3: ASSQGRTGYTDTQY
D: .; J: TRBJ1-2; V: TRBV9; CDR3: ASSAPGGYT
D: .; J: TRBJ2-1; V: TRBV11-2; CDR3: ASSLDRYNEQF
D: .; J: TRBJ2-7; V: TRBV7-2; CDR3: ASSFPGAYEQY
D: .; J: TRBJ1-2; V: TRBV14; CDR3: ASSQHTGAGFNGYT
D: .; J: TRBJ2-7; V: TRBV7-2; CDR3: ASSHLDVSYEQY
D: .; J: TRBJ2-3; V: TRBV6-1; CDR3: ASSPSSDTQY
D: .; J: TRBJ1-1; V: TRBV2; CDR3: ASSVETEAF
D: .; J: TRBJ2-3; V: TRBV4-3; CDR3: ASSRKPGGTGDTQY
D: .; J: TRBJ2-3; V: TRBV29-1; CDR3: SVEREKSTDTQY
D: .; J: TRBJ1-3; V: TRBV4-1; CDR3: ASSQGPGSGNTIY
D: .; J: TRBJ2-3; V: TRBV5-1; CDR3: ASSRPTGTDTQY
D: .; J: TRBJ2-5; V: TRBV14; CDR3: ASSPGPSQY
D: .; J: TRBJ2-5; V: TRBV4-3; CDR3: ASSQDGIWGTQY
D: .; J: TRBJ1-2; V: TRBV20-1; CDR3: SGGGGYGYT
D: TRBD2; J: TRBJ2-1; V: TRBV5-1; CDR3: ASSLGSGGPYNEQF
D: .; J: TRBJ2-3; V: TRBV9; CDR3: ASSVARTTDTQY
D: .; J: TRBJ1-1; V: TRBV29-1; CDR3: SVDRGGTEAF
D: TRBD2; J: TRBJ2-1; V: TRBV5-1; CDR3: ASSGLEGNEQF
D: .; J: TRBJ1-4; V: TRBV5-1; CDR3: ASSLGDPSGEKLF
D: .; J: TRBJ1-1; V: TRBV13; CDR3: ASSLGGFTEAF
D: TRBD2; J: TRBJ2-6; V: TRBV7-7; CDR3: ASSLIGGGRSAGANVLT
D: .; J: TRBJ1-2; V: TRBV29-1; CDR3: SVGGQVNGYT
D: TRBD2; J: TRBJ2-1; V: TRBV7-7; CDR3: ASSLVAGAGGPISEQF
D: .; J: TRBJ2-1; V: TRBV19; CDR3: ASTGQGKNEQF
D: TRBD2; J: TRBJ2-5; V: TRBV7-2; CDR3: ASSGVAGVIETQY
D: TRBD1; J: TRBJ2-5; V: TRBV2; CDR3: ASNQDRLGGQY
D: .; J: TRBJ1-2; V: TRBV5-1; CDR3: ASSLGQENYGYT
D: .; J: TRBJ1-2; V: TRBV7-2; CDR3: ASSPLGAADYGYT
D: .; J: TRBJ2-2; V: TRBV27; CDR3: ASSLWPPRTGELF
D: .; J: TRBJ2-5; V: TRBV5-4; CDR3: ASSSDGFETQY
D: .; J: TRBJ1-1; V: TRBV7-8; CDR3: ASSLDGGAF